This is a list of T cell receptor beta chains from one sample in a study of blood T cell repertoires in COVID-19. The repertoire was sequenced with immunoSEQ multiplex PCR; TCRdb's copy has only in-frame clones and lacks some. Counted here are about 480,000 clones, approximately 90% occurring once; the ten biggest clones make up 6.5% to 9.5%. The sample was PBMCs or T cells enriched from blood (not recorded which). These receptors were obtained from a woman aged 55-69 years who had recovered from COVID-19. Both conserved end residues are trimmed from each CDR3. A D gene is named only where the DNA matches it firmly.

v_call,d_call,cdr3_aa
TRBV7-2,NA,ASSRDFNQPQH
TRBV6-1,NA,ASSEYIGYT
TRBV10-1,TRBD1,ATRDSYNEQF
TRBV30,NA,AWSQGGDEKLF
TRBV6-5,TRBD2,ASTRGGANTGELF
TRBV3-1/TRBV3-2,NA,ASSQSYSNEKLF
TRBV5-1,NA,ASSLVSASNTEAF
TRBV5-6,NA,ASSRPGAGANVLT
TRBV29-1,NA,SARQSLETQY
TRBV5-8,TRBD1,ASSTRDSPYNEQF
TRBV5-1,TRBD1,ASSVSGGSTNEKLF
TRBV5-4,NA,ASSLQGANVLT
TRBV3-1/TRBV3-2,NA,ASSQDFAVGEQY
TRBV7-7,NA,ASSTGLNPAGDTQY
TRBV10-3,TRBD1,AIGQGAGNTIY
TRBV5-4,TRBD1,ASSEGQPYEQY
TRBV7-8,NA,ASSLVTHPNTEAF
TRBV6-5,TRBD2,ASSRGTSGENTQY
TRBV6-1,NA,ASSDRAGAYTGELF
TRBV27,TRBD1,ASSFETGVGKAF
TRBV5-4,TRBD1,ASSLRDRGNNEQF
TRBV7-9,NA,ASRSPSRRVRLKGTEAF
TRBV30,NA,AWTGALSQAGNTIY
TRBV6-2/TRBV6-3,NA,ASSYWGQPGNTIY
TRBV24-1,TRBD1,ATSDHRGHNEQF
TRBV5-1,NA,ASSLGDINTEAF
TRBV5-1,NA,ASSPRWGDREAF
TRBV7-9,NA,ASSRYRDKSYEQY
TRBV27,TRBD1,ASSLSRTGLGGANVLT
TRBV12-3/TRBV12-4,NA,ASSPTGYGYT
TRBV2,TRBD1,ASSEARTGGDQPQH
TRBV9,NA,ASSVTGITGELF
TRBV19,TRBD1,ASTPTGGLGYEQY
TRBV9,TRBD2,ASSPYPQGLAVDRETQY
TRBV6-2/TRBV6-3,NA,ASTPGTDTQY
TRBV6-4,NA,ASSVGRGRDTEAF
TRBV5-1,NA,ASSLSLSTSTDTQY
TRBV19,NA,ASSILFWTDNEQF
TRBV29-1,NA,SVEGRYQETQY
TRBV6-6,TRBD1,ASRTGTGLNQPQH
TRBV18,NA,ASSPGGYEQY
TRBV11-3,NA,ASSWRVVSGNTIY
TRBV19,TRBD1,ASKPWTGEIEAF
TRBV7-8,NA,ASSLSDPSNQPQH
TRBV3-1/TRBV3-2,NA,ASSPRGAAQPQH
TRBV5-4,TRBD1,ASSLGTGGANTGELF
TRBV7-2,TRBD1,ASSYTGDRNTEAF
TRBV18,TRBD2,ASSRTGGASYNEQF
TRBV7-2,TRBD1,ASSPQGGTEAF
TRBV11-3,NA,ASSLDPTGEAF
TRBV5-1,TRBD2,ARRAGGLNTGELF
TRBV27,TRBD1,ASSTDRGAYGYT
TRBV10-2,TRBD1,ASSESRLRQGANTEAF
TRBV19,TRBD1,ASSMGQGYTGELF
TRBV24-1,TRBD1,ATSRTGARSGYT
TRBV2,TRBD1,ASSADREPPGYT
TRBV18,NA,ASSPSDGGAPLH
TRBV6-1,NA,ASSDPPERGAF
TRBV4-2,NA,ASSQETPTYNEQF